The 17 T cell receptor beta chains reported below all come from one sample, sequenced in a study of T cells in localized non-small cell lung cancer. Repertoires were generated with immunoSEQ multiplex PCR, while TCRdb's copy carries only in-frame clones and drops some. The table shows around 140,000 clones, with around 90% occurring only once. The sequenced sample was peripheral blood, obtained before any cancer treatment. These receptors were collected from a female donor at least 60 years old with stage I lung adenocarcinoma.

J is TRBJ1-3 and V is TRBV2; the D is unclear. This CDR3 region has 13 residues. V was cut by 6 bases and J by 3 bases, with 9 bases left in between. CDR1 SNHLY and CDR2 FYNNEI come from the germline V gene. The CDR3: CASRVVIGNTIYF. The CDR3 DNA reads TGTGCCAGCAGGGTAGTAATTGGAAACACCATATATTTT.

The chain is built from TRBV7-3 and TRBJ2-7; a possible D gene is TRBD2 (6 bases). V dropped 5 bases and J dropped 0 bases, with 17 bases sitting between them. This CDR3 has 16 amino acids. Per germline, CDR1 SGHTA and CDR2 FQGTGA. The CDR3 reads CASSRGGSGGSYEQYF. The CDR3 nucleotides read TGTGCCAGCAGCCGTGGGGGTAGCGGAGGCTCCTACGAGCAGTACTTC.

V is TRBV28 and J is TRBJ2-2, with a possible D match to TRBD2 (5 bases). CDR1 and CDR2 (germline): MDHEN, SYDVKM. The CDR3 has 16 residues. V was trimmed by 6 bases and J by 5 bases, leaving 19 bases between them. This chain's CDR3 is CASSGLGLSKTGELFF. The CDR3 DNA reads TGTGCCAGCAGCGGACTCGGACTGAGCAAGACCGGGGAGCTGTTTTTT.

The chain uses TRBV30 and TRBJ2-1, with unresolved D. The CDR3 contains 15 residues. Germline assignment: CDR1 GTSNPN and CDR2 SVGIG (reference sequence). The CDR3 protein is CKKVPPYSSYNEQFF. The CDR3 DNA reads TGTAAGAAGGTCCCGCCATACAGCTCCTACAATGAGCAGTTCTTC.

CDR3 in DNA: TGTGCCAGCAGTGCTGGGACAGGGGCTAATGAAAAACTGTTTTTT. Translation: CASSAGTGANEKLFF. This sequence joins TRBV2 and TRBJ1-4; TRBD1 agrees at 10 bases. The CDR3 runs to 15 residues. V lost 4 bases, J lost 3 bases, and 2 bases stayed unmatched. Per the germline V gene, CDR1 is SNHLY and CDR2 is FYNNEI.

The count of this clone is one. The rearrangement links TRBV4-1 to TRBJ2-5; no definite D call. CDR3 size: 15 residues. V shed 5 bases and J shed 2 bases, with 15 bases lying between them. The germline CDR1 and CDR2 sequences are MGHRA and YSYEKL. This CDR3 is CASSRLPRTQETQYF. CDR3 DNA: TGCGCCAGCAGCAGACTCCCGAGAACTCAAGAGACCCAGTACTTC.

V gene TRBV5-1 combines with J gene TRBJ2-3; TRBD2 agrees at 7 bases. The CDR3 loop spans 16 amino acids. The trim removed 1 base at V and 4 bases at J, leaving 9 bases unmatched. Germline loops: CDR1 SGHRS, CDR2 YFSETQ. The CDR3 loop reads CASSLSPGGRADTQYF. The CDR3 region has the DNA TGCGCCAGCAGCTTGTCCCCCGGAGGGAGGGCAGATACGCAGTATTTT.

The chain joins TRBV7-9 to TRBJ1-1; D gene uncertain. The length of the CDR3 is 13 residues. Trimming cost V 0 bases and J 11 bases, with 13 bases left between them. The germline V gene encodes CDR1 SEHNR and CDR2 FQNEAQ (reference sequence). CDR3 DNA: TGTGCCAGCAGCTTAGCTTTTTGGCCACGGGCTTTCTTT. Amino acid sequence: CASSLAFWPRAFF.

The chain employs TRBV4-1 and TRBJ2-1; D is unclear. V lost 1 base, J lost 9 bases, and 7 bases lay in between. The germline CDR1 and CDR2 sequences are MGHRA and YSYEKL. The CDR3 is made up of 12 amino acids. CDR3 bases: TGCGCCAGCAGCCAAGTGGTTGGTGAGCAGTTCTTC. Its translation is CASSQVVGEQFF.

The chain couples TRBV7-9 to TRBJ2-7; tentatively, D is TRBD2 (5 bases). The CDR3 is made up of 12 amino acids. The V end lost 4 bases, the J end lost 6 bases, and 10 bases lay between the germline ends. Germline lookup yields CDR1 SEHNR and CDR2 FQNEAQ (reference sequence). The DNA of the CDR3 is TGTGCCAGCAGCTCCGAAGGAGGCGAGCAGTACTTC. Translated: CASSSEGGEQYF.

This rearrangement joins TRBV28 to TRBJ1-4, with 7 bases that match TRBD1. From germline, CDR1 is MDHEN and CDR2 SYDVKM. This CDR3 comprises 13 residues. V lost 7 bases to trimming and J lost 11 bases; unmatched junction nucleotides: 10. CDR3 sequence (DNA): TGTGCCAGCACCCCAGGGGGGGCGAGGAAACTGTTTTTT. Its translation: CASTPGGARKLFF.

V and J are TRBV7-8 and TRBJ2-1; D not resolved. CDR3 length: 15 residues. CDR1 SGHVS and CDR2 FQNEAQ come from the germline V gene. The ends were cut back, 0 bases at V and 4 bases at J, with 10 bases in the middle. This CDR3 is CASSLAPGGYNEQFF. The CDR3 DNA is TGTGCCAGCAGCTTAGCTCCGGGCGGATACAATGAGCAGTTCTTC.

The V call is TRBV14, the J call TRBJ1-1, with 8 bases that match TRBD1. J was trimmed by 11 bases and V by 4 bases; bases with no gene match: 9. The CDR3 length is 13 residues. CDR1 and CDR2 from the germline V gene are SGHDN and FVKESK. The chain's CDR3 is CASSLGQAGVAFF. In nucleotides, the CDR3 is TGTGCCAGCAGCCTGGGACAGGCCGGGGTTGCTTTCTTT.

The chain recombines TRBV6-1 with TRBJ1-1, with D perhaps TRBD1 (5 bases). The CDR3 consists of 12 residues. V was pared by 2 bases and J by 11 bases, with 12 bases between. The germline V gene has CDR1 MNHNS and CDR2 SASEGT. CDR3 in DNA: TGTGCCAGCAGTGAATTTCGGGGGGACGCTTTCTTT. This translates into CASSEFRGDAFF.

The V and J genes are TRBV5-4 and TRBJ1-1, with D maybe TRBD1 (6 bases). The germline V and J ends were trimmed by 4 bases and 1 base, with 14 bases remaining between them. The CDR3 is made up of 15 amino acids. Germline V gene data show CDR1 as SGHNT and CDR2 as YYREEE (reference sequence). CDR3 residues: CASSPGVSQNTEAFF. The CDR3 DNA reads TGTGCCAGCAGCCCAGGGGTTTCGCAGAACACTGAAGCTTTCTTT.

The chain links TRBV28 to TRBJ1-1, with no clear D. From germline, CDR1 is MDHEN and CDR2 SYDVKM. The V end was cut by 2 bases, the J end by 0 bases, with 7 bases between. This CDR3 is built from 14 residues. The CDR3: CASSLGQMNTEAFF. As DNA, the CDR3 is TGTGCCAGCAGTTTAGGGCAGATGAACACTGAAGCTTTCTTT.

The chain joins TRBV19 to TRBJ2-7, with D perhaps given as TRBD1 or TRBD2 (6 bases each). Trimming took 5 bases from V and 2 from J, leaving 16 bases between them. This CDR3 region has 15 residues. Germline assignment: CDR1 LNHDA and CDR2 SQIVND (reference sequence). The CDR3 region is CASSPGGAGPYEQYF. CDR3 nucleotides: TGTGCCAGTAGTCCCGGGGGCGCGGGACCCTACGAGCAGTACTTC.